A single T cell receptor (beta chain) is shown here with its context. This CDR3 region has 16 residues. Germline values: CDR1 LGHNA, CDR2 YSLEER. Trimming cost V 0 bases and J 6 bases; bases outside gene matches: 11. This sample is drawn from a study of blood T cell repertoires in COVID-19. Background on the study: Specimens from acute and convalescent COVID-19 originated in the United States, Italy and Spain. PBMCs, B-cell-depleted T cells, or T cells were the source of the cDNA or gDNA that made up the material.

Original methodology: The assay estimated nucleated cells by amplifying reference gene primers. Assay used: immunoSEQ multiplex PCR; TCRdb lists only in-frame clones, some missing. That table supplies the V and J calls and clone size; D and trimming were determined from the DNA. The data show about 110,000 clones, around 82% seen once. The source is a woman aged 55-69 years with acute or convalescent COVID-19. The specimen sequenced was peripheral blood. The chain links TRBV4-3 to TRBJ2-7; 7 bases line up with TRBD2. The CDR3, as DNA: TGCGCCAGCAGCCAAGAATGGGGGGGGGTCTTGGGCGAGCAGTACTTC. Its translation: CASSQEWGGVLGEQYF.